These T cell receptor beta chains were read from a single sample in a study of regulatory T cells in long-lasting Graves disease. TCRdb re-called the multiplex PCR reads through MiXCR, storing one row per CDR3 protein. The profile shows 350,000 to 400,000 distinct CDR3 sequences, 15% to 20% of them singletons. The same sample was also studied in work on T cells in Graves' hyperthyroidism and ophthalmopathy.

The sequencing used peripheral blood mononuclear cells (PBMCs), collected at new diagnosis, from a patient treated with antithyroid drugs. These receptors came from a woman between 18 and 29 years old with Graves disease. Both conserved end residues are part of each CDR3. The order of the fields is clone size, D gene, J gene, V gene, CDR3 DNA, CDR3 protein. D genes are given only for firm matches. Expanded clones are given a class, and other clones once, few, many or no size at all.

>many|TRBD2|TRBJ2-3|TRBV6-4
TGTGCCAGCAGCGCCGGACTAGCGGGGGAAGATACGCAGTATTTT
CASSAGLAGEDTQYF
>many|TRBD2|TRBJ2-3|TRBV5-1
TGTGCCAGCAGTTCTACCGGGACTAGCCGGACAGATACGCAGTATTTT
CASSSTGTSRTDTQYF
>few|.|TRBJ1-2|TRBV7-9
TGTGCCAGCAGCTCTGGGGACGCTGGCTACACCTTC
CASSSGDAGYTF
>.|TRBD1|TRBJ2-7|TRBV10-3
TGTGCCAGCAGGAGACAGGGGAACTACGAGCAGTACTTC
CASRRQGNYEQYF
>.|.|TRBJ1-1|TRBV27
TGTGCCAGCAGTTTAGATGGCGGCTTCCTAATCACTGAAGCTTTCTTT
CASSLDGGFLITEAFF
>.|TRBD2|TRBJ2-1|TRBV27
TGTGCCAGCAGCCGGGGGGGACATGAGCAGTTCTTC
CASSRGGHEQFF
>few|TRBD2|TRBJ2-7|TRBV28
TGTGCCAGCAGCCGAGGGTCTAGCGGGGCCGTCTACGAGCAGTACTTC
CASSRGSSGAVYEQYF
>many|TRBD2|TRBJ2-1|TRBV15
TGTGCCACCAGCAGCGATAGCGGGGCCTACAATGAGCAGTTCTTC
CATSSDSGAYNEQFF
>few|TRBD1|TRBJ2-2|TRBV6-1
TGTGCCAGCAGCCCTGAAGACAGGGCTTCGAACACCGGGGAGCTGTTTTTT
CASSPEDRASNTGELFF
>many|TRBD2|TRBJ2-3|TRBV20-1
TGCAGTGCTTCAGCGGGGGGGGCAGATACGCAGTATTTT
CSASAGGADTQYF
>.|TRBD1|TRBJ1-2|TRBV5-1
TGTGCCAGCGGCCCACGGACAGGGGAGGGCTACACCTTC
CASGPRTGEGYTF
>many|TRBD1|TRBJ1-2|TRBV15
TGTGCCACCAGCCCCAGAGGGGGAACAGGGGCGGATGGCTACACCTTC
CATSPRGGTGADGYTF
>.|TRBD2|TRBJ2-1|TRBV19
TGTGCCAGTAGTGGGGGTAGCGGGAGAAACAATGAGCAGTTCTTC
CASSGGSGRNNEQFF
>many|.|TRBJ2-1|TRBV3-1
TGTGCCAGCAGCTCCAAGGCTAGCCCGAATGAGCAGTTCTTC
CASSSKASPNEQFF
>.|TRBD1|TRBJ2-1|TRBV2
TGTGCCAGCAGTGAACATTCTAGACAGGGGGCCCTAGGGAATGAGCAGTTCTTC
CASSEHSRQGALGNEQFF
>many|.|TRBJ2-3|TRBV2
TGTGCCAGCAGTATAGGAGGCGGGGCCCTCACAGATACGCAGTATTTT
CASSIGGGALTDTQYF
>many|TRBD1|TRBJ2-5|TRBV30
TGTGCCTGGAGTGCCTCAGGGGGCTACCAAGAGACCCAGTACTTC
CAWSASGGYQETQYF
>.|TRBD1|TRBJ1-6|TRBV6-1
TGTGCCAGCAGTGAATACGGACAGGGTTCACCCCTCCACTTT
CASSEYGQGSPLHF
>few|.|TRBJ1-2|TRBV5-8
TGTGCCAGCAGCCCGAGGGTAGGGAGCTCCCTGGATGGCTACACCTTC
CASSPRVGSSLDGYTF
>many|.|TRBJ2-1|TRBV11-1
TGTGCCAGCAGCTTAGGGGGAGGAAACAATGAGCAGTTCTTC
CASSLGGGNNEQFF
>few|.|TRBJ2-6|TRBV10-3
TGTGCCATCAGTGGTTACCCCCCCCCGCAGGGGGCCAACGTCCTGACTTTC
CAISGYPPPQGANVLTF
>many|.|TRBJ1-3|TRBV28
TGTGCCAGCAGTCCTCCTGGCTCTGGAAACACCATATATTTT
CASSPPGSGNTIYF
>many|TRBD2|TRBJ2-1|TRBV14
TGTGCCAGCAGCCACGGACTAGCGGGAGGGCCGTACAATGAGCAGTTCTTC
CASSHGLAGGPYNEQFF
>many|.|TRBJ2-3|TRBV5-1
TGCGCCAGCAGTCGAACAGACCTCACAGATACGCAGTATTTT
CASSRTDLTDTQYF
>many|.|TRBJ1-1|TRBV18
TGTGCCAGCTCCCGGCTCGGACAGAGTTTTAACACTGAAGCTTTCTTT
CASSRLGQSFNTEAFF
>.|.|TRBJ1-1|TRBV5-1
TGCGCCAGCAGCTTGGCGGAACATACGAACACTGAAGCTTTCTTT
CASSLAEHTNTEAFF
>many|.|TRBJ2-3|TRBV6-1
TGTGCCAGCAGTGAACTGGGGGATCCAGATACGCAGTATTTT
CASSELGDPDTQYF
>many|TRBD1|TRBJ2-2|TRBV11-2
TGTGCCAGCAGCTTAGGGGACAGGCGCACCGGGGAGCTGTTTTTT
CASSLGDRRTGELFF
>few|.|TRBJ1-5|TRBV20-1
TGCAGTGCTAGAGGGGGGGGCCCCCAGAAGCCCCAGCATTTT
CSARGGGPQKPQHF
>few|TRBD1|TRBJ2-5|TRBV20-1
TGCAGTGCTAGCGTTGGACAGGGGTTGGAGACCCAGTACTTC
CSASVGQGLETQYF
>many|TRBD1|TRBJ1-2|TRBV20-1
TGCAGTGCTGAAAAAAAAACAGGGGTTTATGGCTACACCTTC
CSAEKKTGVYGYTF
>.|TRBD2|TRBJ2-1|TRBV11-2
TGTGCCAGCAGCTTACATGGGACTAGCGGATTCTACAATGAGCAGTTCTTC
CASSLHGTSGFYNEQFF
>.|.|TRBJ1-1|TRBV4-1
TGCGCCAGCAGCCAAGTCTGGGTGAACACTGAAGCTTTCTTT
CASSQVWVNTEAFF
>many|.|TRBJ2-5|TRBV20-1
TGCAGTGCTTACGGATCACGTAGCCAAGAGACCCAGTACTTC
CSAYGSRSQETQYF
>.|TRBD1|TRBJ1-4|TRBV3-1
TGTGCCAGCAGCCACGATATAGGACAGGGTGTTTATGAAAAACTGTTTTTT
CASSHDIGQGVYEKLFF
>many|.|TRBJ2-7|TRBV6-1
TGTGCCAGCATTAAACCGGGACACTCGAGCTCCTACGAGCAGTACTTC
CASIKPGHSSSYEQYF
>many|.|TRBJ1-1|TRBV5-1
TGCGCCAGCAGCTTGACAGCCCAGAACACTGAAGCTTTCTTT
CASSLTAQNTEAFF
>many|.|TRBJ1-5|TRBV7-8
TGTGCCAGCACGTCGAGGAGAGGAGAACAGCCCCAGCATTTT
CASTSRRGEQPQHF